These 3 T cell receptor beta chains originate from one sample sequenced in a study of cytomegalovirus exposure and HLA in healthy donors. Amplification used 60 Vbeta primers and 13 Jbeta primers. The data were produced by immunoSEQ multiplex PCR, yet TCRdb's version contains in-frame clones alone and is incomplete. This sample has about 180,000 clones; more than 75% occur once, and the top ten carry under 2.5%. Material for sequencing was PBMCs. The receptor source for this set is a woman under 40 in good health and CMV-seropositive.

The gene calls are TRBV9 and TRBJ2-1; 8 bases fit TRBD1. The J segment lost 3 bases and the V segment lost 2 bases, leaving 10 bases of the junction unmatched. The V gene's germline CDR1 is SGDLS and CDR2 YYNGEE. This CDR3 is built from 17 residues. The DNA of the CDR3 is TGTGCCAGCAGCGTCCGAGACAGGGGTGCGGACTACAATGAGCAGTTCTTC. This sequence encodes CASSVRDRGADYNEQFF.

As DNA, the CDR3 is TGCGCCAGCAGCTTGGATCTAGCGGGGGGCCCAGATACGCAGTATTTT. This codes for CASSLDLAGGPDTQYF. This sequence joins TRBV5-1 and TRBJ2-3, with TRBD2 identical over 11 bases. V trimming: 0 bases; J trimming: 4 bases; junction bases outside the gene matches: 4. Germline V gene lookup returns CDR1 SGHRS and CDR2 YFSETQ. This CDR3 region has 16 residues.

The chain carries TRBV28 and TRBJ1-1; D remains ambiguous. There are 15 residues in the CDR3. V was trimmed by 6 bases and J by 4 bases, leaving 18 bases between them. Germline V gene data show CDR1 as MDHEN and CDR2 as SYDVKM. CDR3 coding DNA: TGTGCCAGCAGGGGTGCGAGGGCTGGGAGCACTGAAGCTTTCTTT. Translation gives CASRGARAGSTEAFF.